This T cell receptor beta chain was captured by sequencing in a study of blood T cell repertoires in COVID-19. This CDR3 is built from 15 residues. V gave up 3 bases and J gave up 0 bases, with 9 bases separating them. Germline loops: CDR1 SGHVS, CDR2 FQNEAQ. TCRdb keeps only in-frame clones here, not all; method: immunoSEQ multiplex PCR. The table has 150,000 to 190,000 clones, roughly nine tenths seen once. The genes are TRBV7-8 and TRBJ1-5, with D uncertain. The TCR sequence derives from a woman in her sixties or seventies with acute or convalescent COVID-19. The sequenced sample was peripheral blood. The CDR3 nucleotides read TGTGCCAGCAGCTTCGCCGGGAATAGCAATCAGCCCCAGCATTTT. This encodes CASSFAGNSNQPQHF. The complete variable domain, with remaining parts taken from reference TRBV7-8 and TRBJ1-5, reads GAGVSQSPRYKVAKRGQDVALRCDPISGHVSLFWYQQALGQGPEFLTYFQNEAQLDKSGLPSDRFFAERPEGSVSTLKIQRTQQEDSAVYLCASSFAGNSNQPQHFGDGTRLSIL.